This T cell receptor (beta chain) was documented in a study of control samples from healthy donors and cancer patients. As concerns this clone: Germline and junction disagree at one end, which may indicate a read error.

CDR3 length: 13 amino acids. Per the germline V gene, CDR1 is SNHLY and CDR2 is FYNNEI. Clones were read by immunoSEQ multiplex PCR, and TCRdb kept only the in-frame ones, dropping some. The repertoire holds about 100,000 clones, with roughly 80% as singletons. The sample comprised blood. The chain couples TRBV2 to TRBJ1-2; D uncertain. The clonotype comes from a man in his thirties or forties in good health. CDR3 amino acids: CASREVRPSGYTF. The DNA of the CDR3 is TGTGCCAGCAGAGAAGTCAGACCCTCTGGGTACACCTTC. Full variable domain (remainder filled in from reference TRBV2 and TRBJ1-2): EPEVTQTPSHQVTQMGQEVILRCVPISNHLYFYWYRQILGQKVEFLVSFYNNEISEKSEIFDDQFSVERPDGSNFTLKIRSTKLEDSAMYFCASREVRPSGYTFGSGTRLTVV.